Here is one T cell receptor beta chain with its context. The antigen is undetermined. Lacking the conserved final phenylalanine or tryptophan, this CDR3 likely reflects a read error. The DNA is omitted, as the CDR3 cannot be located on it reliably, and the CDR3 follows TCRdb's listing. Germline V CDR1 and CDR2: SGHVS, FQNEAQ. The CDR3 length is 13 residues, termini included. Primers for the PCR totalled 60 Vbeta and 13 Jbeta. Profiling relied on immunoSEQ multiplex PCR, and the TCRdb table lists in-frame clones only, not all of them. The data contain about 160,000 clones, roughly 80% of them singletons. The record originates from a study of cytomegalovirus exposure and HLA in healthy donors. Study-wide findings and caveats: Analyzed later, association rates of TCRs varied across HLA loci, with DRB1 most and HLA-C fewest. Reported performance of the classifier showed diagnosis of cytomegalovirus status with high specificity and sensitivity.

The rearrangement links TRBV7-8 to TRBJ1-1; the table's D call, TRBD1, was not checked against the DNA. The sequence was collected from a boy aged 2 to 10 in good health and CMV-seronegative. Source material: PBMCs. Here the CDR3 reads CASSNAGTGFLVL.